Below are 27 T cell receptor beta chains sequenced from a single sample in a study of identical twins. One entry per CDR3 protein, called by TCRdb with MiXCR from the 5' RACE reads. The sample has about 530,000 distinct CDR3 sequences; approximately 20% are singletons. The same sample was also used in a study of yellow fever vaccine responses in identical twins.

The specimen sequenced was CD4+ T cells sorted from blood. Source of these receptors: a woman aged 18-29 years in good health.

The DNA for the CDR3 is TGTGCCAGCAGCTGGACAGCCACAGATACGCAGTATTTT. This codes for CASSWTATDTQYF. This chain links TRBV11-2 with TRBJ2-3; a possible D gene is TRBD1 (6 bases). There are 13 residues in the CDR3. V lost 4 bases and J lost 2, with 7 bases in between. Per germline, CDR1 SGHAT and CDR2 FQNNGV.

The V and J genes are TRBV7-2 and TRBJ2-3; perhaps TRBD1 as D (6 bases). Germline V gene sequence: CDR1 SGHTA, CDR2 FQGNSA. This CDR3 is built from 13 residues. V lost 6 bases, J lost 6 bases, and 13 bases lay in between. Written as DNA, the CDR3 is TGTGCCAGCAGTTCCAGACAGGTGGATACGCAGTATTTT. It translates to CASSSRQVDTQYF. Drawing the rest from reference TRBV7-2 and TRBJ2-3, the complete variable domain is GAGVSQSPSNKVTEKGKDVELRCDPISGHTALYWYRQSLGQGLEFLIYFQGNSAPDKSGLPSDRFSAERTGGSVSTLTIQRTQQEDSAVYLCASSSRQVDTQYFGPGTRLTVL.

This sequence joins TRBV10-3 and TRBJ2-7; TRBD2 matches at 7 bases. Germline values: CDR1 ENHRY, CDR2 SYGVKD. Trimming removed 7 bases from V and 2 bases from J; junction bases left unmatched: 11. This CDR3 has 15 amino acids. CDR3 residues: CAITAAGAGPYEQYF. The CDR3 DNA reads TGTGCCATCACGGCGGCGGGAGCCGGTCCCTACGAGCAGTACTTC.

This clonotype turned up a few times. V is TRBV4-1 and J is TRBJ1-2, with 8 bases fitting TRBD1. The germline V gene encodes CDR1 MGHRA and CDR2 YSYEKL. V lost 5 bases to trimming and J lost 0 bases; unmatched junction nucleotides: 2. The CDR3 length is 14 residues. The CDR3, as DNA: TGCGCCAGCAGCTGGGGACAGGCTAACTATGGCTACACCTTC. It encodes CASSWGQANYGYTF.

V gene TRBV24-1 combines with J gene TRBJ2-2, with 16 bases matching TRBD2. V trimming: 4 bases; J trimming: 6 bases; junction bases outside the gene matches: 10. Germline V CDR1 and CDR2: KGHDR, SFDVKD. The CDR3 is made up of 19 amino acids. The CDR3 is CATSEPGTSGRANAGELFF. CDR3 coding DNA: TGTGCCACCAGTGAACCCGGGACTAGCGGGAGGGCTAACGCCGGGGAGCTGTTTTTT.

This chain joins TRBV2 and TRBJ2-1; D might be TRBD1 (6 bases). Between the trimmed V and J ends, which lost 7 bases and 0 bases, there was a span of 13 bases. Germline V gene lookup returns CDR1 SNHLY and CDR2 FYNNEI. This CDR3 has 15 residues. Here the CDR3 reads CASTRGRSSYNEQFF. The CDR3 DNA follows: TGTGCCAGCACCAGGGGCCGGAGCTCCTACAATGAGCAGTTCTTC.

This clonotype was seen a few times. The CDR3, as DNA: TGCGCCAGCAGCCCGGACCCAGCGAGAGAGAACACCGGGGAGCTGTTTTTT. It encodes CASSPDPARENTGELFF. The genes are TRBV5-1 and TRBJ2-2; D unresolved. CDR1 is SGHRS and CDR2 is YFSETQ in the germline V gene. The CDR3 has 17 residues. V was shortened by 4 bases and J by 1 base, with 17 bases between the two germline ends.

This clonotype was recorded a few times. The J gene is TRBJ1-5, the V gene TRBV20-1; the D is unclear. This CDR3 has 14 amino acids. Germline assignment: CDR1 DFQATT and CDR2 SNEGSKA (reference sequence). With 6 bases removed from V and 10 bases from J, the gap between germline ends came to 22 bases. The CDR3 DNA reads as TGCAGTGCCGGGTTTTCGGCAGGTAATTTTCCCCAGCATTTT. Encoded protein: CSAGFSAGNFPQHF.

The V and J genes are TRBV15 and TRBJ1-1; D possibly corresponds to TRBD1 (5 bases). Trimming cost V 6 bases and J 0 bases, with 8 bases left between them. The CDR3 runs 13 residues. The germline CDR1 and CDR2 sequences are LNHNV and YYDKDF (reference sequence). The CDR3 sequence is CATRLGVNTEAFF. DNA of the CDR3: TGTGCCACCAGGTTAGGGGTGAACACTGAAGCTTTCTTT.

This clonotype was found a few times. This chain uses TRBV7-6 with TRBJ2-2, with D tentatively TRBD1 (5 bases). CDR1 is SGHVS and CDR2 is FNYEAQ in the germline V gene. The ends were cut back, 0 bases at V and 4 bases at J, with 9 bases in the middle. The CDR3 is 15 residues long. The CDR3 reads CASSLAQVFTGELFF. The CDR3 region has the DNA TGTGCCAGCAGCTTAGCACAGGTTTTCACCGGGGAGCTGTTTTTT.

The chain is built from TRBV12-3 or TRBV12-4 and TRBJ1-4; no firm D call. The CDR3 spans 16 residues. V shed 5 bases and J shed 5 bases, with 18 bases lying between them. For the CDR3, the DNA is TGTGCCAGCAGTCTTTCCCTGGGCCGGTTAAATGAAAAACTGTTTTTT. Protein: CASSLSLGRLNEKLFF.

This clonotype was seen only once. The chain joins TRBV6-4 to TRBJ2-1; D is unclear. The germline V gene has CDR1 MRHNA and CDR2 SNTAGT. This CDR3 is built from 17 residues. V was shortened by 4 bases and J by 9 bases, with 25 bases between the two germline ends. The DNA of the CDR3 is TGTGCCAGCAGTGCATCCTTCTGGGCAGACGGGTTCAGTGAGCAGTTCTTC. It translates to CASSASFWADGFSEQFF.

The chain has TRBV12-5 and TRBJ2-1; 9 nucleotides align to TRBD1. Germline assignment: CDR1 LGHNT and CDR2 FRNRAP. V dropped 5 bases and J dropped 5; count of bases not matched to a gene: 7. The CDR3 is 15 amino acids. Here the CDR3 reads CASGERTGVNNEQFF. CDR3 nucleotides: TGTGCTAGTGGTGAGAGGACAGGGGTAAACAATGAGCAGTTCTTC.

This clonotype was picked up a small number of times. This rearrangement joins TRBV24-1 to TRBJ1-1; D remains unclear. This CDR3 spans 13 amino acids. CDR1 is KGHDR and CDR2 is SFDVKD in the germline V gene. V was clipped by 4 bases and J by 4 bases, with 9 bases between them. CDR3 protein: CATSDIMSTEAFF. CDR3 coding DNA: TGTGCCACCAGTGACATCATGAGCACTGAAGCTTTCTTT.

The chain employs TRBV6-2 or TRBV6-3 and TRBJ2-5, with TRBD2 matching 10 bases. Germline values: CDR1 MNHEY, CDR2 SVGEGT. The V and J ends lost 1 base and 1 base, in that order; junction bases with no gene match: 12. CDR3 length: 19 residues. The CDR3 reads CASSYYALLAGRTQETQYF. The DNA of the CDR3 is TGTGCCAGCAGTTACTACGCGCTACTAGCGGGGAGAACCCAAGAGACCCAGTACTTC.

The table lists this clonotype with a few counts. This sequence joins TRBV20-1 and TRBJ2-5; D might be TRBD2 (5 bases). Trimming took 1 base from V and 7 from J, leaving 16 bases between them. The CDR3 is 14 residues long. Germline assignment: CDR1 DFQATT and CDR2 SNEGSKA (reference sequence). In DNA form, the CDR3 reads TGCAGTGCTAGAGGAACCGGGCCCGAGGGGACCCAGTACTTC. This translates into CSARGTGPEGTQYF.

The chain joins TRBV4-2 to TRBJ2-2, with D perhaps TRBD1 or TRBD2 (9 bases each). Germline V gene lookup returns CDR1 LGHNA and CDR2 YNFKEQ. The CDR3 covers 19 residues. V was shortened by 4 bases and J by 6 bases, with 27 bases between the two germline ends. CDR3 DNA sequence: TGTGCCAGCAGCCCGAGGGACAGGGATATGGGACTAGCAGCCGGGGAGCTGTTTTTT. It specifies CASSPRDRDMGLAAGELFF.

The V gene is TRBV7-2, the J gene TRBJ1-1, with 8 bases that match TRBD1. Germline CDR1 reads SGHTA; CDR2 reads FQGNSA. J lost 1 base, V lost 4 bases, and 8 bases had no gene match. The CDR3 contains 16 residues. The CDR3 sequence is CASSSDRGRGNTEAFF. The CDR3, as DNA: TGTGCCAGCAGCTCCGACAGGGGCCGCGGGAACACTGAAGCTTTCTTT.

The rearrangement uses TRBV5-1 and TRBJ2-7, with TRBD1 identical over 8 bases. The CDR3 is 14 amino acids. V gave up 3 bases and J gave up 2 bases; unmatched junction bases: 4. CDR1 and CDR2 (germline): SGHRS, YFSETQ. CDR3 protein: CASSYGQGTYEQYF. For the CDR3, the DNA is TGCGCCAGCAGCTACGGACAGGGCACCTACGAGCAGTACTTC.

This clonotype was seen only a few times. V gene TRBV5-1 combines with J gene TRBJ2-2; D is possibly TRBD1 (6 bases). The CDR3 is made up of 13 amino acids. Germline CDR1 and CDR2: SGHRS and YFSETQ. Trimming removed 8 bases at V and 5 bases at J, with 13 bases between. This CDR3 is CASWGQTTGELFF. CDR3 DNA sequence: TGCGCCAGTTGGGGGCAGACAACCGGGGAGCTGTTTTTT. Full variable domain (rest looked up from reference TRBV5-1 and TRBJ2-2): KAGVTQTPRYLIKTRGQQVTLSCSPISGHRSVSWYQQTPGQGLQFLFEYFSETQRNKGNFPGRFSGRQFSNSRSEMNVSTLELGDSALYLCASWGQTTGELFFGEGSRLTVL.

This clonotype was counted only a few times. The chain carries TRBV2 and TRBJ1-2, with a weak D call TRBD1 (6 bases). V was clipped by 7 bases and J by 2 bases, with 14 bases between them. CDR1 and CDR2 (germline): SNHLY, FYNNEI. The length of the CDR3 is 14 residues. The CDR3 region has the DNA TGTGCCAGCACCACGGAACAGGGAAACTATGGCTACACCTTC. It translates to CASTTEQGNYGYTF.

The chain joins TRBV20-1 to TRBJ2-1; 11 bases line up with TRBD2. The V gene's germline CDR1 is DFQATT and CDR2 SNEGSKA (reference sequence). This CDR3 has 14 residues. The J segment lost 4 bases and the V segment lost 8 bases, leaving 7 bases of the junction unmatched. The CDR3, as DNA: TGCAGTACCAAGGGACTAGCGGCATACAATGAGCAGTTCTTC. Its translation is CSTKGLAAYNEQFF.

DNA of the CDR3: TGTGCCAGCAGCGTAGGTGGGGCCTATGGCTACACCTTC. Translating it yields CASSVGGAYGYTF. The chain uses TRBV9 and TRBJ1-2; maybe TRBD1 (5 bases). V lost 0 bases to trimming and J lost 4 bases, with 7 bases between them. Germline CDR1 is SGDLS and CDR2 is YYNGEE. The CDR3 runs 13 residues.

The chain carries TRBV4-2 and TRBJ2-1; a possible D gene is TRBD1 (5 bases). The V end was cut by 1 base, the J end by 7 bases, with 20 bases between. CDR1 and CDR2 (germline): LGHNA, YNFKEQ. CDR3 length: 17 residues. The DNA for the CDR3 is TGTGCCAGCAGCCAAGTCAGGGTCGGTACGAAAGGGAATGAGCAGTTCTTC. Protein sequence: CASSQVRVGTKGNEQFF.

This clonotype turned up a few times. V gene TRBV28 combines with J gene TRBJ2-3; 8 positions agree with TRBD2. The CDR3 contains 15 residues. V shed 5 bases, J shed 6 bases, and the junction held 10 bases outside the gene matches. The germline gives CDR1 MDHEN, CDR2 SYDVKM. The CDR3: CASSTPAGVADTQYF. Here the CDR3 DNA reads TGTGCCAGCAGTACCCCAGCGGGAGTGGCCGATACGCAGTATTTT.

This clonotype was detected ten times or more. The chain carries TRBV5-1 and TRBJ2-6, with D possibly matching TRBD1 (6 bases). CDR1 is SGHRS and CDR2 is YFSETQ in the germline V gene. V lost 5 bases and J 0 bases, leaving 9 bases between the germline ends. CDR3 size: 15 residues. The CDR3 reads CASRYRASGANVLTF. The CDR3 coding sequence is TGCGCCAGCAGGTACAGGGCCTCTGGGGCCAACGTCCTGACTTTC.

This chain links TRBV29-1 with TRBJ1-2; TRBD1 might be the D (5 bases). The CDR3 consists of 14 residues. From germline, CDR1 is SQVTM and CDR2 ANQGSEA. V shed 1 base and J shed 6 bases, with 15 bases lying between them. The CDR3 region is CSVEGGEGFDGYTF. The CDR3 DNA follows: TGCAGCGTTGAAGGGGGGGAGGGTTTCGATGGCTACACCTTC. The complete variable domain, with remaining parts taken from reference TRBV29-1 and TRBJ1-2, reads SAVISQKPSRDICQRGTSLTIQCQVDSQVTMMFWYRQQPGQSLTLIATANQGSEATYESGFVIDKFPISRPNLTFSTLTVSNMSPEDSSIYLCSVEGGEGFDGYTFGSGTRLTVV.